This TCR beta chain was sequenced in a study of OX40 agonist ivuxolimab in advanced cancers. In the study overall: Patients received intravenous ivuxolimab every 2 weeks at 0.01 to 10 mg/kg. Subjects had a mean age of about 61 years, with a range of about 23 to 90; just over 80% were male. Patients achieving partial responses numbered three: one hepatocellular carcinoma case and two cutaneous melanoma cases.

Produced via immunoSEQ multiplex PCR; TCRdb's table is partial and in-frame only. The sample has tens of thousands of clones, about 85% seen once; the top ten hold about 3%. CDR1 is SGHKS and CDR2 is YYEKEE in the germline V gene (reference sequence). The CDR3 is 14 residues long. The V end was cut by 6 bases, the J end by 4 bases, with 16 bases between. Study results and caveats: The CD4+ and CD8+ T cells in the blood had expanded clonally by week 6 at 0.1 to 3.0 mg/kg.

A word on this clone: Its antigen remains unidentified.

This material consisted of CD4+ or CD8+ T cells sorted from blood, taken in a trial of the OX40 agonist ivuxolimab. The V call is TRBV5-5, the J call TRBJ1-1, with no clear D. This receptor was identified in an adult with an advanced solid tumor such as melanoma, head and neck, liver or kidney cancer. The CDR3 DNA reads as TGTGCCAGCACCAAAACGGGAGGAGGCACTGAAGCTTTCTTT. Translation gives CASTKTGGGTEAFF.